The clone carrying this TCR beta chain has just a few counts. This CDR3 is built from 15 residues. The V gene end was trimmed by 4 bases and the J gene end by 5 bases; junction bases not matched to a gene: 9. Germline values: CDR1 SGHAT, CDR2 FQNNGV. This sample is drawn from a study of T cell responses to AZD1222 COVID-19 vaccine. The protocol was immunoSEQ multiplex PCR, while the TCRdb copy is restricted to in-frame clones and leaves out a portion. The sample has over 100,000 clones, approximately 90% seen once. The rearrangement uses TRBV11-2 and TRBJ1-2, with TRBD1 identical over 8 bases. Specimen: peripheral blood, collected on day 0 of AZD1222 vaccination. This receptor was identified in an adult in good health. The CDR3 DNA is TGTGCCAGCAGCTCCTCCCGGACAGGGATTTATGGCTACACCTTC. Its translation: CASSSSRTGIYGYTF.